Included here is one T cell receptor (beta chain) sequence, with context. This specimen comes from a study of blood T cell repertoires in COVID-19. Study at large: Collection of acute and convalescent COVID-19 samples took place in the United States, Italy and Spain. T cells, B-cell-depleted T cells, or PBMCs supplied cDNA or gDNA.

Trimming stripped 7 bases from V and 2 bases from J, with 15 bases between. The V gene's germline CDR1 is LNHDA and CDR2 SQIVND (reference sequence). The CDR3 has 15 amino acids. The method was immunoSEQ multiplex PCR; TCRdb's version includes in-frame clones alone and lacks a portion of them. Among approximately 47,000 clones listed, over 80% were seen once. The sequencing input was peripheral blood. The chain couples TRBV19 to TRBJ1-5, with D possibly TRBD1 on 6 matching bases. This TCR was recovered from a human donor with active COVID-19. The donor label of this sample is uncertain. Here the CDR3 reads CASTRGAAGNQPQHF. The CDR3 coding sequence is TGTGCCAGTACTCGGGGGGCAGCGGGCAATCAGCCCCAGCATTTT.